The source of this T cell receptor beta chain is a study of beta chain features in type 1 diabetes. Study-wide context: Examination covered roughly 100,000,000 sorted cells spanning all samples. Study-level findings and limits: Shorter TCRB CDR3s, moderately but significantly so, were found in Type 1 diabetes patients in all four CD4+ subsets.

With respect to this clone: What it binds is unknown.

Each population that was sorted was more than 95% pure. The sequenced template was cDNA made from the entire isolated RNA. Each sample of naive, central memory or regulatory T cells had, on average, approximately 3.5 million reads. Assay used: immunoSEQ multiplex PCR; TCRdb lists only in-frame clones, some missing. Among roughly 50,000 clones, approximately 45% were seen once, and the ten largest hold roughly 1.4%. The germline CDR1 and CDR2 sequences are LNHDA and SQIVND (reference sequence). This CDR3 comprises 15 residues. With 7 bases removed from V and 5 bases from J, the gap between germline ends came to 20 bases.

This sequence was found in a man between 25 and 39 years old with type 1 diabetes. This chain connects TRBV19 to TRBJ1-1; a possible D gene is TRBD1 (6 bases). The specimen sequenced was Tregs from blood. The CDR3 is CASTYPGAARTEAFF. The DNA for the CDR3 is TGTGCCAGTACTTATCCAGGGGCGGCGAGGACTGAAGCTTTCTTT.